These 3 T cell receptor beta chains came from one sample sequenced in a study of CD8+ T cells in alopecia areata. Reverse transcribed after extraction, RNA yielded cDNA as the sequencing template. Method: immunoSEQ multiplex PCR; TCRdb's copy keeps in-frame clones and lacks some. The sample contains 150,000 to 200,000 clones, around 50% of which appear only once. Source: CD4+ T cells sorted from blood, taken at week 0. The receptors here all came from a human donor with alopecia areata.

The chain employs TRBV9 and TRBJ2-2; the D is unclear. V was cut by 1 base and J by 3 bases, with 13 bases left in between. From germline, CDR1 is SGDLS and CDR2 YYNGEE. The CDR3 runs to 16 residues. The CDR3 nucleotides are TGTGCCAGCAGCGTACACCCCGCGGTTGACACCGGGGAGCTGTTTTTT. This encodes CASSVHPAVDTGELFF.

J is TRBJ2-1 and V is TRBV29-1; perhaps TRBD2 as D (6 bases). V was shortened by 3 bases and J by 3 bases, with 9 bases between the two germline ends. Germline CDR1 is SQVTM and CDR2 is ANQGSEA. This CDR3 region has 13 residues. The CDR3 region is CSVDGGYYNEQFF. Here the CDR3 DNA reads TGCAGCGTTGACGGGGGATACTACAATGAGCAGTTCTTC.

The chain's CDR3 is CASSPDVGNNSPLHF. The CDR3 nucleotides are TGCGCCAGCAGCCCGGATGTAGGGAATAATTCACCCCTCCACTTT. The V gene is TRBV5-1, the J gene TRBJ1-6; D is unclear. The V gene lost 4 bases and the J gene lost 5 bases, with 13 bases spanning the gap. The CDR3 length is 15 residues. Germline CDR1 SGHRS, CDR2 YFSETQ.